This T cell receptor (beta chain) comes out of a study of T cell clones after liver transplantation. General observations from the study: A larger donor-reactive than third-party decline suggested partial antigen-specific deletion. Conclusions were preliminary, with small, heterogeneous patient groups.

This clone has more than one count but fewer than ten. What it binds is unknown. Libraries were prepared by immunoSEQ multiplex PCR; TCRdb keeps only in-frame clonotypes and omits some of them. Counted here are 45,000 to 60,000 clones, approximately 77% occurring once; the ten biggest clones make up around 9.1%. V was cut by 3 bases and J by 6 bases, with 18 bases left in between. The CDR3 runs to 17 residues. CDR1 SGHVS and CDR2 FQNEAQ come from the germline V gene. The rearrangement links TRBV7-8 to TRBJ1-6; possible D gene TRBD1, 5 bases. The sequences come from CD4+ T cells from blood, collected at the 22-month timepoint. The sequence came from a human patient who received a liver transplant. Some T cells may trace back to the graft donor. DNA of the CDR3: TGTGCCAGCAGCTTGGTGACGGGAAGGGGAGGTAATTCACCCCTCCACTTT. It specifies CASSLVTGRGGNSPLHF. The whole variable domain, filled in from reference TRBV7-8 and TRBJ1-6, reads GAGVSQSPRYKVAKRGQDVALRCDPISGHVSLFWYQQALGQGPEFLTYFQNEAQLDKSGLPSDRFFAERPEGSVSTLKIQRTQQEDSAVYLCASSLVTGRGGNSPLHFGNGTRLTVT.